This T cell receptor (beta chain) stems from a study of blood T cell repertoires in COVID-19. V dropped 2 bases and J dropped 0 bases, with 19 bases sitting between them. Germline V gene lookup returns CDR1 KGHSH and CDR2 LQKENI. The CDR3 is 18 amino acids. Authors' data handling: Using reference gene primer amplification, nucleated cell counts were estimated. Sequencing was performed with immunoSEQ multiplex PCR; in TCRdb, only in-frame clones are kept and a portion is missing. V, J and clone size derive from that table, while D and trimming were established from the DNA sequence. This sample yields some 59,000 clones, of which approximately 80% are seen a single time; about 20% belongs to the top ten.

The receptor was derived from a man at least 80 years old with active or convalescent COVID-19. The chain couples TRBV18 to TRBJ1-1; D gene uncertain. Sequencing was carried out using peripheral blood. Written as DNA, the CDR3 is TGTGCCAGCTCACCATATCCTCCAAGCGTGCATATGAACACTGAAGCTTTCTTT. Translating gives CASSPYPPSVHMNTEAFF.